The 15 T cell receptor beta chains below all came from one sample that was sequenced in a study of cytomegalovirus exposure and HLA in healthy donors. Data came from immunoSEQ multiplex PCR; TCRdb stores just in-frame clones and leaves some out. The sample includes 90,000 to 150,000 clones, around 89% of them seen just once. The sequenced material came from PBMCs. These receptors came from a man younger than 30 in good health and CMV-seronegative.

The chain couples TRBV6-5 to TRBJ2-3; 8 nucleotides agree with TRBD2. Trimming cost V 2 bases and J 5 bases; bases outside gene matches: 6. The CDR3 loop spans 15 amino acids. Germline values: CDR1 MNHEY, CDR2 SVGAGI. In DNA, the CDR3 is TGTGCCAGCAGTTACGCGGCGGGGGGCGGAGATACGCAGTATTTT. Protein: CASSYAAGGGDTQYF.

The genes are TRBV28 and TRBJ2-7, with D unclear. This CDR3 is built from 11 residues. V was clipped by 7 bases and J by 0 bases, with 4 bases between them. In germline, CDR1 is MDHEN, CDR2 SYDVKM. DNA of the CDR3: TGTGCCAGCACCAGCTCCTACGAGCAGTACTTC. Its protein product is CASTSSYEQYF.

The chain has TRBV10-1 and TRBJ2-1; TRBD2 agrees at 8 bases. The V segment lost 8 bases and the J segment 7 bases; nucleotides outside the gene matches: 10. Germline assignment: CDR1 WNHNN and CDR2 SYGVQD (reference sequence). There are 14 residues in the CDR3. CDR3: CASGGREGVNEQFF. The CDR3 DNA sequence: TGCGCCAGCGGGGGTCGGGAGGGGGTAAATGAGCAGTTCTTC.

This clone was recorded a few times. The CDR3 region is CAWSRQGGFSGNTIYF. The CDR3 DNA sequence: TGTGCCTGGAGTAGACAGGGGGGATTCTCTGGAAACACCATATATTTT. This chain links TRBV30 with TRBJ1-3; 9 bases agree with TRBD1. Trimming removed 2 bases from V and 0 bases from J; junction bases left unmatched: 5. Germline V gene lookup returns CDR1 GTSNPN and CDR2 SVGIG (reference sequence). CDR3 length equals 16 residues.

The rearrangement joins TRBV4-3 to TRBJ1-4; weak D call: TRBD1 (6 bases). V dropped 0 bases and J dropped 8 bases, with 19 bases sitting between them. The CDR3 is 17 amino acids. Germline-derived CDR1 and CDR2 are LGHNA and YSLEER. The CDR3 DNA reads as TGCGCCAGCAGCCAAGATCAGGCCCCAGGGGCTCAAGAAAAACTGTTTTTT. Amino acids: CASSQDQAPGAQEKLFF.

The V gene is TRBV25-1, the J gene TRBJ2-5; 9 bases align to TRBD1. The CDR3 length is 12 residues. Trimming cost V 8 bases and J 14 bases; bases outside gene matches: 12. Germline CDR1 MGHDK, CDR2 SYGVNS. This CDR3 is CASPEGQGLHYF. CDR3 in DNA: TGTGCCAGCCCCGAGGGACAGGGTCTCCATTACTTC.

The chain recombines TRBV2 with TRBJ2-1; D gene uncertain. Trimming removed 6 bases from V and 7 bases from J, with 10 bases in between. This CDR3 is 12 amino acids long. CDR1 and CDR2 (germline): SNHLY, FYNNEI. The CDR3 loop reads CASSLNENEQFF. The CDR3 nucleotides read TGTGCCAGCAGCCTGAATGAGAATGAGCAGTTCTTC.

The gene calls are TRBV28 and TRBJ2-1; 12 bases match TRBD2. V trimming: 6 bases; J trimming: 8 bases; junction bases outside the gene matches: 11. The germline gives CDR1 MDHEN, CDR2 SYDVKM. This CDR3 has 16 residues. CDR3 bases: TGTGCCAGCAGAGGCGTTGGACTAGCGGGATACCATGAGCAGTTCTTC. Translating it yields CASRGVGLAGYHEQFF.

The chain recombines TRBV5-6 with TRBJ1-4, with 10 bases aligning to TRBD1. Trimming took 0 bases from V and 10 from J; bases not matched to a gene: 6. The CDR3 is 15 residues long. The V gene's germline CDR1 is SGHDT and CDR2 YYEEEE. CDR3 protein: CASSLVDRGLVKLFF. The CDR3 region has the DNA TGTGCCAGCAGCTTGGTCGACAGGGGGCTCGTAAAACTGTTTTTT. Full variable domain (outside the CDR3, taken from reference TRBV5-6 and TRBJ1-4): DAGVTQSPTHLIKTRGQQVTLRCSPKSGHDTVSWYQQALGQGPQFIFQYYEEEERQRGNFPDRFSGHQFPNYSSELNVNALLLGDSALYLCASSLVDRGLVKLFFGSGTQLSVL.

The chain carries TRBV5-6 and TRBJ2-1, with a tentative D call TRBD1 (5 bases). The germline CDR1 and CDR2 sequences are SGHDT and YYEEEE. The CDR3 has 16 residues. V was trimmed by 1 base and J by 3 bases, leaving 14 bases between them. CDR3 DNA sequence: TGTGCCAGCAGCTTGAGGGTCAGGGCGATCTACAATGAGCAGTTCTTC. Protein: CASSLRVRAIYNEQFF.

This chain joins TRBV30 and TRBJ2-7; TRBD1 matches at 7 bases. Germline V CDR1 and CDR2: GTSNPN, SVGIG (reference sequence). The CDR3 has 17 amino acids. The ends lost 4 bases at V and 3 bases at J; junction bases unmatched: 18. The CDR3 here is CAWTPHEATGLIYEQYF. CDR3 sequence (DNA): TGTGCCTGGACCCCCCACGAGGCGACAGGGCTAATCTACGAGCAGTACTTC.

This sequence joins TRBV4-2 and TRBJ2-7; tentative D call: TRBD2 (6 bases). The germline V and J ends were trimmed by 0 bases and 6 bases, with 18 bases remaining between them. This CDR3 is 16 amino acids long. CDR1 and CDR2 (germline): LGHNA, YNFKEQ. CDR3 nucleotide sequence: TGTGCCAGCAGCCAAGATCTTACGGGAGTATTGGCCGAGCAGTACTTC. Residues: CASSQDLTGVLAEQYF.

The chain carries TRBV4-1 and TRBJ2-7, with TRBD2 identical over 7 bases. CDR1 MGHRA and CDR2 YSYEKL come from the germline V gene. After removal of 4 bases from V and 3 bases from J, the junction contained 12 bases not matched to a gene. The CDR3 extends over 16 amino acids. CDR3 protein: CASSRTRGGVGYEQYF. The CDR3 nucleotides are TGCGCCAGCAGCCGAACCCGCGGGGGTGTTGGCTACGAGCAGTACTTC.

The chain links TRBV9 to TRBJ2-2, with a possible D match to TRBD1 (6 bases). Trimming stripped 0 bases from V and 3 bases from J, with 12 bases between. CDR3 length equals 16 residues. CDR1 is SGDLS, CDR2 YYNGEE, per germline. CDR3 sequence reads: CASSVALHRDTGELFF. CDR3 coding DNA: TGTGCCAGCAGCGTAGCTCTCCACAGGGACACCGGGGAGCTGTTTTTT.

The gene calls are TRBV9 and TRBJ1-1; weak D call: TRBD1 (5 bases). This CDR3 is built from 14 residues. The germline V and J ends were trimmed by 3 bases and 1 base, with 10 bases remaining between them. The V gene's germline CDR1 is SGDLS and CDR2 YYNGEE. The CDR3, as DNA: TGTGCCAGCAGCGGAAAGACAGAGAACACTGAAGCTTTCTTT. Encoded protein: CASSGKTENTEAFF.